The 9 T cell receptor beta chains listed next were all sequenced from one sample in a study of blood T cell repertoires in COVID-19. TCRdb keeps only in-frame clones here, not all; method: immunoSEQ multiplex PCR. The sample lists approximately 290,000 clones, approximately 90% seen once, with 1% to 1.3% in the top ten. Specimen: PBMCs or T cells enriched from blood (not recorded which). These receptors were collected from a woman aged 30 to 39 who had recovered from COVID-19.

CDR3 sequence (DNA): TGTGCCAGTAGTATAGTGGGGAGAGATCAGCCCCAGCATTTT. Protein sequence: CASSIVGRDQPQHF. The V call is TRBV19, the J call TRBJ1-5; unclear D gene. From germline, CDR1 is LNHDA and CDR2 SQIVND (reference sequence). V was clipped by 1 base and J by 5 bases, with 9 bases between them. The CDR3 has 14 residues.

The chain uses TRBV7-9 and TRBJ1-1; 9 nucleotides match TRBD1. CDR1 is SEHNR, CDR2 FQNEAQ, per germline (reference sequence). The trim removed 5 bases at V and 1 base at J, leaving 5 bases unmatched. This CDR3 has 15 residues. As DNA, the CDR3 is TGTGCCAGCAGCCCCTCGGGACAGGGGAACACTGAAGCTTTCTTT. The encoded protein is CASSPSGQGNTEAFF.

V usage is TRBV28 and J usage is TRBJ1-2; TRBD1 aligns across 7 bases. Trimming cost V 2 bases and J 6 bases; bases outside gene matches: 9. Germline CDR1 is MDHEN and CDR2 is SYDVKM. The CDR3 is 15 residues long. This chain's CDR3 is CASSLTLTGPNGYTF. CDR3 sequence (DNA): TGTGCCAGCAGTTTAACTCTGACAGGGCCAAATGGCTACACCTTC.

J is TRBJ2-2 and V is TRBV27; D possibly corresponds to TRBD2 (6 bases). CDR3 length: 18 residues. Germline CDR1 reads MNHEY; CDR2 reads SMNVEV (reference sequence). Trimming stripped 5 bases from V and 2 bases from J, with 21 bases between. CDR3 protein: CASSEYPGTEINTGELFF. The CDR3 DNA sequence: TGTGCCAGCAGTGAATATCCCGGGACTGAAATAAACACCGGGGAGCTGTTTTTT.

V gene TRBV3-1 (or the pseudogene TRBV3-2) combines with J gene TRBJ2-3; 7 positions match TRBD2. CDR3 length: 16 residues. Germline-derived CDR1 and CDR2 are LGHDT and YNNKEL (reference sequence). Losses at the gene ends were 5 bases for V and 6 bases for J; bases not matched to a gene: 14. The CDR3 protein is CASSTMTSLGRDTQYF. Written as DNA, the CDR3 is TGTGCCAGCAGCACTATGACTAGCTTGGGAAGGGATACGCAGTATTTT.

The chain couples TRBV7-9 to TRBJ1-5; perhaps TRBD1 as D (6 bases). Trimming pared 1 base from V and 3 bases from J, leaving 10 bases between. From germline, CDR1 is SEHNR and CDR2 FQNEAQ (reference sequence). CDR3 length: 15 amino acids. CDR3 bases: TGTGCCAGCAGCTTAGGGGGGCAGGCCAATCAGCCCCAGCATTTT. Protein sequence: CASSLGGQANQPQHF.

The chain links TRBV7-3 to TRBJ2-1, with TRBD2 matching 11 bases. V shed 5 bases, J shed 6 bases, and the junction held 3 bases outside the gene matches. The CDR3 covers 14 residues. Germline V lookup: CDR1 SGHTA, CDR2 FQGTGA. CDR3 coding DNA: TGTGCCAGCAGCCATAGCGGGAGGGCCAATGAGCAGTTCTTC. The encoded protein is CASSHSGRANEQFF.

The chain joins TRBV3-1 (or the pseudogene TRBV3-2) to TRBJ2-1; 9 positions agree with TRBD2. Trimming cost V 1 base and J 7 bases; bases outside gene matches: 2. The CDR3 is 14 residues long. Germline-derived CDR1 and CDR2 are LGHDT and YNNKEL (reference sequence). CDR3 sequence (DNA): TGTGCCAGCAGCCAAGGGGCGGGAGGGAATGAGCAGTTCTTC. This translates into CASSQGAGGNEQFF.

The V call is TRBV27, the J call TRBJ2-3, with D possibly TRBD1 on 5 matching bases. This CDR3 spans 14 amino acids. The germline V gene encodes CDR1 MNHEY and CDR2 SMNVEV (reference sequence). Trimming left V 2 bases short and J 5 bases short, with 11 bases between. Here the CDR3 DNA reads TGTGCCAGCAGTTTAGCAGGGAAGGGAGATACGCAGTATTTT. This translates into CASSLAGKGDTQYF.